The sequence of this T cell receptor beta chain was determined in a study of blood T cell repertoires in COVID-19. Background on the study: Samples of COVID-19 (acute and convalescent) were obtained from the United States, Italy and Spain. PBMCs, B-cell-depleted T cells, or T cells were the source of the cDNA or gDNA that made up the material.

Per the original data handling: From reference gene primer amplification, estimates of nucleated cell counts were derived. The table came from immunoSEQ multiplex PCR; TCRdb's copy has only in-frame clones and leaves some out. V, J and clone size are taken as reported in that table, and D and trimming were inferred from the DNA itself. The repertoire holds about 170,000 clones, around 82% seen once, with roughly 6.4% in the top ten. Per germline, CDR1 SQVTM and CDR2 ANQGSEA. The V gene end was trimmed by 7 bases and the J gene end by 5 bases; junction bases not matched to a gene: 7. The CDR3 has 12 residues. Seattle cases were enrolled at active infection and followed longitudinally.

The chain combines TRBV29-1 with TRBJ2-5; 7 nucleotides align to TRBD2. The receptor was derived from a woman in her 40s with COVID-19, enrolled during active disease. The source material was peripheral blood. CDR3 nucleotide sequence: TGCAGCGCAACGGGGGGTGGCGAGACCCAGTACTTC. Protein: CSATGGGETQYF.